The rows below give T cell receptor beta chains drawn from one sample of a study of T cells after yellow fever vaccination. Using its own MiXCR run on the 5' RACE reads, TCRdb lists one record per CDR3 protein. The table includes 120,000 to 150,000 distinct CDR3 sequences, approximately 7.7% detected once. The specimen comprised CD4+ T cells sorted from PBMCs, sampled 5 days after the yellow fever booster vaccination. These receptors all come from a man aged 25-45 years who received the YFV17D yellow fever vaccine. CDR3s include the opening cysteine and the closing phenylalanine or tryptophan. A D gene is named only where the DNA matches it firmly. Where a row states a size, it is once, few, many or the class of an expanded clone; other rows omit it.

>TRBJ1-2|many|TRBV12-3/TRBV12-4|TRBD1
TGTGCCAGCAGTGCTGGGACAGCTAACTATGGCTACACCTTC
CASSAGTANYGYTF
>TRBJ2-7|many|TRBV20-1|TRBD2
TGCAGTGCCAGTCGTCTAGCGGGAGATTCCGAGCAGTACTTC
CSASRLAGDSEQYF
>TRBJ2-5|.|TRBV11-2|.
TGTGCCAGCAGCAGTACACCGGGACTCCAAGAGACCCAGTACTTC
CASSSTPGLQETQYF
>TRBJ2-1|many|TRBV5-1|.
TGCGCCAGCAGTATACAGGGTCGGCAGTTCTTC
CASSIQGRQFF
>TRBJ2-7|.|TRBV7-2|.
TGTGCCAGCAGCCTCCACTCCGAGCAGTACTTC
CASSLHSEQYF
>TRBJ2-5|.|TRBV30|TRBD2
TGTGCCTGGAGAGGTGGGACTAGCATGTCGGAGACCCAGTACTTC
CAWRGGTSMSETQYF
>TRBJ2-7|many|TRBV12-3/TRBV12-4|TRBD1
TGTGCCAGCCGGGACAGTTCCTACGAGCAGTACTTC
CASRDSSYEQYF
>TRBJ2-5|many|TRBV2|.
TGTGCCAGCAGTGTTCGGCCCAACCAAGAGACCCAGTACTTC
CASSVRPNQETQYF
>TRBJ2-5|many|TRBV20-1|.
TGCAGTGCTAGAAAAGAGACCCAGTACTTC
CSARKETQYF
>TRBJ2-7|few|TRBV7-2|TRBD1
TGTGCCAGCAGCCCGGACAGGGCTAGCTCCTACGAGCAGTACTTC
CASSPDRASSYEQYF
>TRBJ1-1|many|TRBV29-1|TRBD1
TGCAGCGTTGGACAGGGATGGGGGACTGAAGCTTTCTTT
CSVGQGWGTEAFF
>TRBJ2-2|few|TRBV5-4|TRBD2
TGTGCCAGCAGCTTGGGGGGGGGACTAGTAACCCCAGGGACCGGGGAGCTGTTTTTT
CASSLGGGLVTPGTGELFF
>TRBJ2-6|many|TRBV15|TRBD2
TGTGCCACCAGCAGGGGCGGGAGCTCTGGGGCCAACGTCCTGACTTTC
CATSRGGSSGANVLTF
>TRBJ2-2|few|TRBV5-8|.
TGTGCCAGCACCCTGGGGCAGGGAGTCGACACCGGGGAGCTGTTTTTT
CASTLGQGVDTGELFF
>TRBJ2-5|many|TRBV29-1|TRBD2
TGCAGCGTTGGACTAGCGGGAGGGCCGCGGGAGACCCAGTACTTC
CSVGLAGGPRETQYF
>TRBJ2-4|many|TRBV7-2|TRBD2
TGTGCCAGCAGCTCGGGACTAGCTAGGATCTTC
CASSSGLARIF
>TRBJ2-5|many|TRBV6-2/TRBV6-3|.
TGTGCCAGCAGTTCCGAGAGGGAGACCCAGTACTTC
CASSSERETQYF
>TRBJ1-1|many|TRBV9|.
TGTGCCAGCAGCCGGGGGGGCATTGCCACTGAAGCTTTCTTT
CASSRGGIATEAFF
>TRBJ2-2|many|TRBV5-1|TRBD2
TGCGCCAGCAGCTTGGGTAGCGGGAGACACACCGGGGAGCTGTTTTTT
CASSLGSGRHTGELFF
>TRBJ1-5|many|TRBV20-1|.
TGCAGTGCCAGTGATGGCAATCAGCCCCAGCATTTT
CSASDGNQPQHF
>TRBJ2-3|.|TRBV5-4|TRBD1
TGTGCCAGCAGCTTACGGGGACAGGGGGGGTCTGGTACGCAGTATTTT
CASSLRGQGGSGTQYF
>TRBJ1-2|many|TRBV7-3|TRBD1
TGTGCCAGCAGCCCTGTCTACAGGGGGGCTAACTATGGCTACACCTTC
CASSPVYRGANYGYTF
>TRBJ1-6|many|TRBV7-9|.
TGTGCCATCCAACAGGCCCTCTATAATTCACCCCTCCACTTT
CAIQQALYNSPLHF
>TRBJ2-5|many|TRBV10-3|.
TGTGCCATCACCCCGCGTGAGGGAGAGACCCAGTACTTC
CAITPREGETQYF
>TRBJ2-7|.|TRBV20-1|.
TGCAGTGCGGTTCGAAGTAGGAACCATTGGGACGAGCAGTACTTC
CSAVRSRNHWDEQYF
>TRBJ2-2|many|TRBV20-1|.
TGCAGTGCTAGGACCCCGCCAGCGAACACCGGGGAGCTGTTTTTT
CSARTPPANTGELFF
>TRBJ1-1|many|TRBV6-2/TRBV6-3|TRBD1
TGTGCCAGCAGTTACGACAGGGGGTATACTGAAGCTTTCTTT
CASSYDRGYTEAFF
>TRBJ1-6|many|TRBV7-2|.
TGTGCCAGCAGCCCTTTACAGGGCCCTAATTCACCCCTCCACTTT
CASSPLQGPNSPLHF
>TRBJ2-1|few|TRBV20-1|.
TGCAGTGCTAGCAGGGTGTCTGAGCAGTTCTTC
CSASRVSEQFF
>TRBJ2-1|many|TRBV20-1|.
TGCAGTGCTGGCTCGGGTCTGGCGGCCAATGAGCAGTTCTTC
CSAGSGLAANEQFF
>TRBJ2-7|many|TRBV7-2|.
TGTGCCAGCAGCCCACAGGAGGGGCAGTACTTC
CASSPQEGQYF
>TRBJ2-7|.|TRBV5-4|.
TGTGCCAGCACCCCTCGCGGGGGCGAGACCTACGAGCAGTACTTC
CASTPRGGETYEQYF
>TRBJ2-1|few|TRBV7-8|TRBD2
TGTGCCAGCAGCGGATCCCCCTCGGGACTAGCGGGAAATGAGCAGTTCTTC
CASSGSPSGLAGNEQFF
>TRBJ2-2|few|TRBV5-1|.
TGCGCCAGCAGCTTGGACGGTTCGAACACCGGGGAGCTGTTTTTT
CASSLDGSNTGELFF
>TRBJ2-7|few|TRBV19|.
TGTGCCAGTAGTATGACTGGGGCCACCTACGAGCAGTACTTC
CASSMTGATYEQYF
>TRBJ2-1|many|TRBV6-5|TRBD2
TGTGCCAGCACCCTCAGTTGGGAGGGTCCACATGAGCAGTTCTTC
CASTLSWEGPHEQFF
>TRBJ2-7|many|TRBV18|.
TGTGCCAGCTCATTAGAGCGGTCCTACGAGCAGTACTTC
CASSLERSYEQYF
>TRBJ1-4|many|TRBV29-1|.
TGCAGCGTTGAAACCGGGCACGGGGGCGAAAAACTGTTTTTT
CSVETGHGGEKLFF
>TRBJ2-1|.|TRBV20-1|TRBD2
TGCAGTGCAGTGAGCGGGAGGGGGGGGGAGCAGTTCTTC
CSAVSGRGGEQFF
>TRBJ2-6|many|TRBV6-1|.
TGTGCCAGCAGACCAACCCTCTCTGGGGCCAACGTCCTGACTTTC
CASRPTLSGANVLTF
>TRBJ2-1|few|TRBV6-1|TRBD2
TGTGCCAGCAGCCGCCTAGGAGCGGGAGCCAACTACAATGAGCAGTTCTTC
CASSRLGAGANYNEQFF
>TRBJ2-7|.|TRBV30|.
TGTGCCTGGGGAGGAGAGGCCTGGGAGCAGTACTTC
CAWGGEAWEQYF
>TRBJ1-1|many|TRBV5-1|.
TGCGCCAGCAGCTTGGACACTGAAGCTTTCTTT
CASSLDTEAFF
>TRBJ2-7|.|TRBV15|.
TGTGCCACCAGCACCCCGTCGGGCGGATCCTACGAGCAGTACTTC
CATSTPSGGSYEQYF
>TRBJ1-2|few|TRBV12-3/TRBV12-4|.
TGTGCCAGCAGTGTGACAGATCAGGGTGGCTACACCTTC
CASSVTDQGGYTF
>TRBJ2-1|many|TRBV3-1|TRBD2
TGTGCCAGCAGCCAAGTAGGGCGGGGGAACAATGAGCAGTTCTTC
CASSQVGRGNNEQFF
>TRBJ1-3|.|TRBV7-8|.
TGTGCCAGCAGCTTAGACATCGTGGGAAACACCATATATTTT
CASSLDIVGNTIYF
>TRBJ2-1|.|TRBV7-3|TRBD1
TGTGCCAGCAGCCCCTCGCGGGGACAGGGGACTAACGAGCAGTTCTTC
CASSPSRGQGTNEQFF
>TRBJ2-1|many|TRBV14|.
TGTGCCAGCAGCCTAGGGACTTTTAATGAGCAGTTCTTC
CASSLGTFNEQFF
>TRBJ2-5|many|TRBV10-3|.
TGTGCCATCAGCGAGAAGACGAGAGAGACCCAGTACTTC
CAISEKTRETQYF
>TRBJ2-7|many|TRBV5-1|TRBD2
TGCGCCAGCAGCTTGGCCGCTAGCGGGAGTTCCTACGAGCAGTACTTC
CASSLAASGSSYEQYF
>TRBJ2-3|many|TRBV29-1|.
TGCAGCGTTGAAGGTCTGCCAGGGCCCGATACGCAGTATTTT
CSVEGLPGPDTQYF